This entry lists 10 T cell receptor beta chains sequenced from one sample in a study of shared clonotypes between healthy human individuals. Using immunoSEQ multiplex PCR, the repertoire was profiled, and TCRdb retains in-frame clones only, with some absent. This table holds over a million clones, about 96% found once. The sequenced sample consisted of naive CD4+ T cells sorted from blood. Subset meaning: CD45RA+ positively selected. The receptors derive from a man aged 25-45 years in good health.

The chain couples TRBV5-1 to TRBJ1-1; 8 bases match TRBD1. Germline CDR1 reads SGHRS; CDR2 reads YFSETQ. The V and J ends lost 3 bases and 4 bases, in that order; junction bases with no gene match: 5. The length of the CDR3 is 14 residues. CDR3 in amino acids: CASSSTGVATEAFF. The CDR3 nucleotides are TGCGCCAGCAGCTCGACAGGGGTTGCCACTGAAGCTTTCTTT.

The chain combines TRBV6-5 with TRBJ2-7; a weak D match, TRBD1 (6 bases). Trimming cost V 5 bases and J 2 bases, with 13 bases left between them. Germline loops: CDR1 MNHEY, CDR2 SVGAGI. The CDR3 covers 14 residues. CDR3 DNA sequence: TGTGCCAGCAGTACCGCCGGACAGACCTACGAGCAGTACTTC. Its protein is CASSTAGQTYEQYF.

The J gene is TRBJ1-1, the V gene TRBV5-4; 7 nucleotides match TRBD1. The CDR3 is made up of 15 amino acids. With V trimmed by 2 bases and J by 0 bases, 4 bases remained unmatched. The germline gives CDR1 SGHNT, CDR2 YYREEE (reference sequence). The CDR3 loop is CASSLGGLMNTEAFF. The CDR3, as DNA: TGTGCCAGCAGCTTAGGGGGCCTTATGAACACTGAAGCTTTCTTT.

Worth noting for this clone: In the same sample, other DNA sequences code for this CDR3. This CDR3 is CASSLWLAGGTDTQYF. CDR3 DNA sequence: TGTGCCAGCAGTTTATGGCTAGCGGGAGGCACAGATACGCAGTATTTT. The chain has TRBV27 and TRBJ2-3, with 10 bases lining up with TRBD2. The germline V gene encodes CDR1 MNHEY and CDR2 SMNVEV (reference sequence). This CDR3 has 16 residues. V lost 1 base to trimming and J lost 1 base; unmatched junction nucleotides: 2.

The chain recombines TRBV11-3 with TRBJ2-2; the match to TRBD1 covers 7 bases. The CDR3 runs to 15 residues. Germline CDR1 SGHNT, CDR2 YENEEA. The V and J ends lost 1 base and 5 bases, in that order; junction bases with no gene match: 4. The CDR3 DNA sequence: TGTGCCAGCAGCTTAGGGACAGGCGTGACCGGGGAGCTGTTTTTT. It encodes CASSLGTGVTGELFF.

The V and J genes are TRBV5-1 and TRBJ2-2; 10 nucleotides agree with TRBD2. Per the germline V gene, CDR1 is SGHRS and CDR2 is YFSETQ. The ends lost 4 bases at V and 5 bases at J; junction bases unmatched: 5. The CDR3 contains 15 residues. The CDR3: CASSGASGSTGELFF. As DNA, the CDR3 is TGCGCCAGCAGCGGGGCTAGCGGGAGTACCGGGGAGCTGTTTTTT.

About this clone itself: This sample includes further DNA sequences coding for the same CDR3. The chain uses TRBV5-4 and TRBJ2-7; a weak D match, TRBD2 (5 bases). The CDR3 loop spans 13 amino acids. Per germline, CDR1 SGHNT and CDR2 YYREEE (reference sequence). Trimming cost V 4 bases and J 1 base, with 9 bases left between them. Written as DNA, the CDR3 is TGTGCCAGCAGCCCGCGGACTTCCTACGAGCAGTACTTC. It translates to CASSPRTSYEQYF. The whole variable domain, filled in from reference TRBV5-4 and TRBJ2-7, reads ETGVTQSPTHLIKTRGQQVTLRCSSQSGHNTVSWYQQALGQGPQFIFQYYREEENGRGNFPPRFSGLQFPNYSSELNVNALELDDSALYLCASSPRTSYEQYFGPGTRLTVT.

This clone was detected once. V is TRBV7-3 and J is TRBJ2-3; the D gene is possibly TRBD2 (5 bases). Trimming pared 2 bases from V and 0 bases from J, leaving 9 bases between. Germline CDR1 SGHTA, CDR2 FQGTGA. CDR3 length equals 15 residues. The CDR3 loop reads CASSLVRESTDTQYF. As DNA, the CDR3 is TGTGCCAGCAGCTTAGTACGGGAAAGCACAGATACGCAGTATTTT.

The gene calls are TRBV9 and TRBJ1-1, with D perhaps TRBD1 (5 bases). The CDR3 is 15 residues long. Germline CDR1 is SGDLS and CDR2 is YYNGEE. The V end was cut by 6 bases, the J end by 1 base, with 16 bases between. This CDR3 is CASNQQGTQNTEAFF. The CDR3 DNA follows: TGTGCCAGCAACCAACAAGGGACCCAGAACACTGAAGCTTTCTTT.

The CDR3 coding sequence is TGTGCCAGCAGCTACCCACGGACAGACTTCTACGAGCAGTACTTC. Translating gives CASSYPRTDFYEQYF. The rearrangement links TRBV7-2 to TRBJ2-7; D possibly corresponds to TRBD1 (6 bases). The CDR3 loop spans 15 amino acids. CDR1 and CDR2 (germline): SGHTA, FQGNSA. The V end was cut by 4 bases, the J end by 3 bases, with 16 bases between.